A single sample is the source of the 8 T cell receptor beta chains below, sequenced in a study of cytomegalovirus exposure and HLA in healthy donors. PCR employed 60 Vbeta and 13 Jbeta primers. The protocol was immunoSEQ multiplex PCR, while the TCRdb copy is restricted to in-frame clones and leaves out a portion. The sample holds over 150,000 clones, 87% seen once. Sequenced input: PBMCs. Receptor source: a woman in her 30s in good health and CMV-seronegative.

The chain carries TRBV2 and TRBJ1-2; 8 bases are shared with TRBD1. Trimming cost V 4 bases and J 3 bases; bases outside gene matches: 1. Germline assignment: CDR1 SNHLY and CDR2 FYNNEI. The CDR3 has 13 amino acids. CDR3 DNA: TGTGCCAGCAGTGGACAGGGGTACTATGGCTACACCTTC. Protein: CASSGQGYYGYTF. The variable domain in full, completed from reference TRBV2 and TRBJ1-2, reads EPEVTQTPSHQVTQMGQEVILRCVPISNHLYFYWYRQILGQKVEFLVSFYNNEISEKSEIFDDQFSVERPDGSNFTLKIRSTKLEDSAMYFCASSGQGYYGYTFGSGTRLTVV.

The chain recombines TRBV5-3 with TRBJ1-5; D unclear. TRBV5-3 is noted as an ORF with a role that remains uncertain. Between the trimmed V and J ends, which lost 6 bases and 4 bases, there was a span of 23 bases. There are 17 residues in the CDR3. The CDR3 protein is CARNGERTGSSNQPQHF. CDR3 coding DNA: TGTGCCAGAAACGGGGAGCGTACCGGGTCCTCTAATCAGCCCCAGCATTTT.

The chain combines TRBV6-1 with TRBJ2-7, with TRBD2 matching over 10 bases. Germline V lookup: CDR1 MNHNS, CDR2 SASEGT. The CDR3 spans 15 residues. Unmatched junction bases numbered 5, after V lost 2 bases and J lost 4 bases. The CDR3: CASSEYPSGSYEQYF. In DNA, the CDR3 is TGTGCCAGCAGTGAATACCCTAGCGGGAGTTACGAGCAGTACTTC.

The chain recombines TRBV9 with TRBJ2-7, with 8 nucleotides matching TRBD1. CDR1 and CDR2 (germline): SGDLS, YYNGEE. Unmatched junction bases numbered 4, after V lost 3 bases and J lost 2 bases. The CDR3 covers 14 residues. The CDR3 DNA reads as TGTGCCAGCAGCGCCCGGGACAGGACCTACGAGCAGTACTTC. Protein: CASSARDRTYEQYF.

V is TRBV7-8 and J is TRBJ1-6; TRBD1 matches at 7 bases. V lost 5 bases to trimming and J lost 11 bases; unmatched junction nucleotides: 12. The germline V gene has CDR1 SGHVS and CDR2 FQNEAQ. This CDR3 has 15 amino acids. CDR3 loop: CASSTRDSSGAPLHF. In DNA, the CDR3 is TGTGCCAGCAGCACCCGGGACAGTTCTGGGGCACCCCTCCACTTT.

The chain joins TRBV5-6 to TRBJ1-5; D gene unclear. The CDR3 spans 14 residues. Germline CDR1 and CDR2: SGHDT and YYEEEE. V dropped 4 bases and J dropped 4 bases, with 12 bases sitting between them. The CDR3 sequence: CASSSRRLNQPQHF. The CDR3 region has the DNA TGTGCCAGCAGCAGTAGGCGGCTTAATCAGCCCCAGCATTTT. Based on the CDR3 plus reference TRBV5-6 and TRBJ1-5, the full variable domain is DAGVTQSPTHLIKTRGQQVTLRCSPKSGHDTVSWYQQALGQGPQFIFQYYEEEERQRGNFPDRFSGHQFPNYSSELNVNALLLGDSALYLCASSSRRLNQPQHFGDGTRLSIL.

The chain carries TRBV19 and TRBJ1-2, with a weak D call TRBD1 (6 bases). Per the germline V gene, CDR1 is LNHDA and CDR2 is SQIVND (reference sequence). This CDR3 region has 17 residues. Trimming shortened V by 9 bases and J by 0 bases, and 23 bases separated the two germline ends. CDR3 amino acids: CARDLRDISDANYGYTF. In nucleotides, the CDR3 is TGTGCCAGAGATCTCCGGGACATCTCGGACGCTAACTATGGCTACACCTTC.

The chain couples TRBV6-1 to TRBJ2-3, with 8 bases lining up with TRBD2. The ends lost 3 bases at V and 4 bases at J; junction bases unmatched: 6. This CDR3 is built from 15 residues. Germline V gene lookup returns CDR1 MNHNS and CDR2 SASEGT. The DNA for the CDR3 is TGTGCCAGCAGTGAGGACGGGAGGGCTTCAGATACGCAGTATTTT. Its translation is CASSEDGRASDTQYF.